Sequencing of this T cell receptor (beta chain) was carried out in a study of blood T cell repertoires in COVID-19. The protocol was immunoSEQ multiplex PCR, while the TCRdb copy is restricted to in-frame clones and leaves out a portion. This table has over 200,000 clones, about nine tenths appearing once. The CDR3 extends over 11 amino acids. Germline V lookup: CDR1 SNHLY, CDR2 FYNNEI. V lost 8 bases to trimming and J lost 5 bases, with 9 bases between them. Recruitment covered about two dozen US areas and drew participants whose ages spanned roughly 18 to 95 years. Donors of Cohort 3 who recovered were those that had two negative PCRs, clearance, or symptom resolution.

Sequencing was done on a sample of PBMCs or T cells enriched from blood (not recorded which). The chain has TRBV2 and TRBJ1-2; D not certain. This clonotype originated in a man aged 25 to 40 who had recovered from COVID-19. CDR3: CASGQNYGYTF. CDR3 DNA: TGTGCCAGCGGGCAGAATTATGGCTACACCTTC.